The next 10 T cell receptor beta chains were all read from a single sample in a study of blood T cell repertoires in COVID-19. Measured with immunoSEQ multiplex PCR; TCRdb has only the in-frame clones, and not every one. The table records 150,000 to 200,000 clones, 82% of them present only once. Material: peripheral blood. The receptors here all came from an older woman with COVID-19, enrolled during active disease.

V usage is TRBV2 and J usage is TRBJ2-1; no reliable D call. CDR1 is SNHLY and CDR2 is FYNNEI in the germline V gene. This CDR3 has 15 amino acids. Trimming took off 1 base at V and 6 bases at J, with 13 bases between the two ends. CDR3 loop: CASSEDLSPGNEQFF. Written as DNA, the CDR3 is TGTGCCAGCAGTGAAGATCTTTCCCCCGGCAATGAGCAGTTCTTC.

The J gene is TRBJ2-3, the V gene TRBV10-3; possible D gene TRBD1, 6 bases. Germline V gives CDR1 ENHRY, CDR2 SYGVKD. The CDR3 contains 13 residues. Trimming removed 6 bases from V and 2 bases from J, with 9 bases in between. CDR3 sequence reads: CAIRDSVTDTQYF. CDR3 nucleotides: TGTGCCATCAGGGACAGCGTCACAGATACGCAGTATTTT.

The V gene is TRBV19, the J gene TRBJ2-1; TRBD1 aligns across 12 bases. The CDR3 spans 15 residues. The junction had 3 bases not matched to a gene; V was cut back by 3 bases and J by 6 bases. Germline assignment: CDR1 LNHDA and CDR2 SQIVND (reference sequence). The CDR3 nucleotides are TGTGCCAGTAGTATGGGACAGGGGGCTTTCAATGAGCAGTTCTTC. As protein: CASSMGQGAFNEQFF.

The chain links TRBV13 to TRBJ1-4; 7 nucleotides match TRBD1. This CDR3 spans 16 amino acids. Germline CDR1 and CDR2: PRHDT and FYEKMQ (reference sequence). V was clipped by 3 bases and J by 8 bases; unmatched bases: 12. The chain's CDR3 is CASSFRQGGIGEKLFF. CDR3 sequence (DNA): TGTGCCAGCAGCTTCAGGCAGGGGGGAATAGGGGAAAAACTGTTTTTT.

The chain carries TRBV18 and TRBJ1-6, with a tentative D call TRBD1 (5 bases). CDR1 is KGHSH and CDR2 is LQKENI in the germline V gene. Trimming took 3 bases from V and 10 from J, leaving 16 bases between them. This CDR3 is built from 15 residues. CDR3 sequence (DNA): TGTGCCAGCTCACCGGCGGGACCGGTCGGATCACCCCTCCACTTT. This translates into CASSPAGPVGSPLHF.

This clone was detected once. The chain combines TRBV7-9 with TRBJ2-1; 7 bases align to TRBD1. The germline gives CDR1 SEHNR, CDR2 FQNEAQ (reference sequence). After removal of 5 bases from V and 6 bases from J, the junction contained 7 bases not matched to a gene. The CDR3 is 14 amino acids. The CDR3 DNA reads TGTGCCAGCAGCCAAGACAGGGTGAGCAATGAGCAGTTCTTC. It translates to CASSQDRVSNEQFF.

The chain has TRBV5-4 and TRBJ2-2; 8 bases fit TRBD1. The CDR3 extends over 16 amino acids. The V segment lost 4 bases and the J segment 1 base; nucleotides outside the gene matches: 6. Germline CDR1 reads SGHNT; CDR2 reads YYREEE (reference sequence). CDR3 in DNA: TGTGCCAGCAGCAGGGGACAGGTGTGGAACACCGGGGAGCTGTTTTTT. As protein: CASSRGQVWNTGELFF.

This clone was counted at least ten times. The chain employs TRBV15 and TRBJ2-4; D not resolved. V lost 5 bases to trimming and J lost 0 bases, with 17 bases between them. Germline-derived CDR1 and CDR2 are LNHNV and YYDKDF (reference sequence). The CDR3 is made up of 17 amino acids. The DNA of the CDR3 is TGTGCCACCAGCGCCCCCCCGTCGGGTATAGCCAAAAACATTCAGTACTTC. The encoded protein is CATSAPPSGIAKNIQYF.

This chain connects TRBV5-6 to TRBJ1-1; no firm D call. Trimming pared 0 bases from V and 1 base from J, leaving 7 bases between. The germline V gene encodes CDR1 SGHDT and CDR2 YYEEEE. The CDR3 is 14 residues long. The CDR3 is CASSLGHPNTEAFF. The DNA for the CDR3 is TGTGCCAGCAGCTTGGGACACCCGAACACTGAAGCTTTCTTT.

The chain combines TRBV7-8 with TRBJ2-3; weak D call: TRBD1 (6 bases). Germline-derived CDR1 and CDR2 are SGHVS and FQNEAQ. With 6 bases removed from V and 0 bases from J, the gap between germline ends came to 10 bases. The CDR3 sequence is 14 residues long. The CDR3 bases are TGTGCCAGCAGAATCGGACAGAGCACAGATACGCAGTATTTT. Amino acid sequence: CASRIGQSTDTQYF.